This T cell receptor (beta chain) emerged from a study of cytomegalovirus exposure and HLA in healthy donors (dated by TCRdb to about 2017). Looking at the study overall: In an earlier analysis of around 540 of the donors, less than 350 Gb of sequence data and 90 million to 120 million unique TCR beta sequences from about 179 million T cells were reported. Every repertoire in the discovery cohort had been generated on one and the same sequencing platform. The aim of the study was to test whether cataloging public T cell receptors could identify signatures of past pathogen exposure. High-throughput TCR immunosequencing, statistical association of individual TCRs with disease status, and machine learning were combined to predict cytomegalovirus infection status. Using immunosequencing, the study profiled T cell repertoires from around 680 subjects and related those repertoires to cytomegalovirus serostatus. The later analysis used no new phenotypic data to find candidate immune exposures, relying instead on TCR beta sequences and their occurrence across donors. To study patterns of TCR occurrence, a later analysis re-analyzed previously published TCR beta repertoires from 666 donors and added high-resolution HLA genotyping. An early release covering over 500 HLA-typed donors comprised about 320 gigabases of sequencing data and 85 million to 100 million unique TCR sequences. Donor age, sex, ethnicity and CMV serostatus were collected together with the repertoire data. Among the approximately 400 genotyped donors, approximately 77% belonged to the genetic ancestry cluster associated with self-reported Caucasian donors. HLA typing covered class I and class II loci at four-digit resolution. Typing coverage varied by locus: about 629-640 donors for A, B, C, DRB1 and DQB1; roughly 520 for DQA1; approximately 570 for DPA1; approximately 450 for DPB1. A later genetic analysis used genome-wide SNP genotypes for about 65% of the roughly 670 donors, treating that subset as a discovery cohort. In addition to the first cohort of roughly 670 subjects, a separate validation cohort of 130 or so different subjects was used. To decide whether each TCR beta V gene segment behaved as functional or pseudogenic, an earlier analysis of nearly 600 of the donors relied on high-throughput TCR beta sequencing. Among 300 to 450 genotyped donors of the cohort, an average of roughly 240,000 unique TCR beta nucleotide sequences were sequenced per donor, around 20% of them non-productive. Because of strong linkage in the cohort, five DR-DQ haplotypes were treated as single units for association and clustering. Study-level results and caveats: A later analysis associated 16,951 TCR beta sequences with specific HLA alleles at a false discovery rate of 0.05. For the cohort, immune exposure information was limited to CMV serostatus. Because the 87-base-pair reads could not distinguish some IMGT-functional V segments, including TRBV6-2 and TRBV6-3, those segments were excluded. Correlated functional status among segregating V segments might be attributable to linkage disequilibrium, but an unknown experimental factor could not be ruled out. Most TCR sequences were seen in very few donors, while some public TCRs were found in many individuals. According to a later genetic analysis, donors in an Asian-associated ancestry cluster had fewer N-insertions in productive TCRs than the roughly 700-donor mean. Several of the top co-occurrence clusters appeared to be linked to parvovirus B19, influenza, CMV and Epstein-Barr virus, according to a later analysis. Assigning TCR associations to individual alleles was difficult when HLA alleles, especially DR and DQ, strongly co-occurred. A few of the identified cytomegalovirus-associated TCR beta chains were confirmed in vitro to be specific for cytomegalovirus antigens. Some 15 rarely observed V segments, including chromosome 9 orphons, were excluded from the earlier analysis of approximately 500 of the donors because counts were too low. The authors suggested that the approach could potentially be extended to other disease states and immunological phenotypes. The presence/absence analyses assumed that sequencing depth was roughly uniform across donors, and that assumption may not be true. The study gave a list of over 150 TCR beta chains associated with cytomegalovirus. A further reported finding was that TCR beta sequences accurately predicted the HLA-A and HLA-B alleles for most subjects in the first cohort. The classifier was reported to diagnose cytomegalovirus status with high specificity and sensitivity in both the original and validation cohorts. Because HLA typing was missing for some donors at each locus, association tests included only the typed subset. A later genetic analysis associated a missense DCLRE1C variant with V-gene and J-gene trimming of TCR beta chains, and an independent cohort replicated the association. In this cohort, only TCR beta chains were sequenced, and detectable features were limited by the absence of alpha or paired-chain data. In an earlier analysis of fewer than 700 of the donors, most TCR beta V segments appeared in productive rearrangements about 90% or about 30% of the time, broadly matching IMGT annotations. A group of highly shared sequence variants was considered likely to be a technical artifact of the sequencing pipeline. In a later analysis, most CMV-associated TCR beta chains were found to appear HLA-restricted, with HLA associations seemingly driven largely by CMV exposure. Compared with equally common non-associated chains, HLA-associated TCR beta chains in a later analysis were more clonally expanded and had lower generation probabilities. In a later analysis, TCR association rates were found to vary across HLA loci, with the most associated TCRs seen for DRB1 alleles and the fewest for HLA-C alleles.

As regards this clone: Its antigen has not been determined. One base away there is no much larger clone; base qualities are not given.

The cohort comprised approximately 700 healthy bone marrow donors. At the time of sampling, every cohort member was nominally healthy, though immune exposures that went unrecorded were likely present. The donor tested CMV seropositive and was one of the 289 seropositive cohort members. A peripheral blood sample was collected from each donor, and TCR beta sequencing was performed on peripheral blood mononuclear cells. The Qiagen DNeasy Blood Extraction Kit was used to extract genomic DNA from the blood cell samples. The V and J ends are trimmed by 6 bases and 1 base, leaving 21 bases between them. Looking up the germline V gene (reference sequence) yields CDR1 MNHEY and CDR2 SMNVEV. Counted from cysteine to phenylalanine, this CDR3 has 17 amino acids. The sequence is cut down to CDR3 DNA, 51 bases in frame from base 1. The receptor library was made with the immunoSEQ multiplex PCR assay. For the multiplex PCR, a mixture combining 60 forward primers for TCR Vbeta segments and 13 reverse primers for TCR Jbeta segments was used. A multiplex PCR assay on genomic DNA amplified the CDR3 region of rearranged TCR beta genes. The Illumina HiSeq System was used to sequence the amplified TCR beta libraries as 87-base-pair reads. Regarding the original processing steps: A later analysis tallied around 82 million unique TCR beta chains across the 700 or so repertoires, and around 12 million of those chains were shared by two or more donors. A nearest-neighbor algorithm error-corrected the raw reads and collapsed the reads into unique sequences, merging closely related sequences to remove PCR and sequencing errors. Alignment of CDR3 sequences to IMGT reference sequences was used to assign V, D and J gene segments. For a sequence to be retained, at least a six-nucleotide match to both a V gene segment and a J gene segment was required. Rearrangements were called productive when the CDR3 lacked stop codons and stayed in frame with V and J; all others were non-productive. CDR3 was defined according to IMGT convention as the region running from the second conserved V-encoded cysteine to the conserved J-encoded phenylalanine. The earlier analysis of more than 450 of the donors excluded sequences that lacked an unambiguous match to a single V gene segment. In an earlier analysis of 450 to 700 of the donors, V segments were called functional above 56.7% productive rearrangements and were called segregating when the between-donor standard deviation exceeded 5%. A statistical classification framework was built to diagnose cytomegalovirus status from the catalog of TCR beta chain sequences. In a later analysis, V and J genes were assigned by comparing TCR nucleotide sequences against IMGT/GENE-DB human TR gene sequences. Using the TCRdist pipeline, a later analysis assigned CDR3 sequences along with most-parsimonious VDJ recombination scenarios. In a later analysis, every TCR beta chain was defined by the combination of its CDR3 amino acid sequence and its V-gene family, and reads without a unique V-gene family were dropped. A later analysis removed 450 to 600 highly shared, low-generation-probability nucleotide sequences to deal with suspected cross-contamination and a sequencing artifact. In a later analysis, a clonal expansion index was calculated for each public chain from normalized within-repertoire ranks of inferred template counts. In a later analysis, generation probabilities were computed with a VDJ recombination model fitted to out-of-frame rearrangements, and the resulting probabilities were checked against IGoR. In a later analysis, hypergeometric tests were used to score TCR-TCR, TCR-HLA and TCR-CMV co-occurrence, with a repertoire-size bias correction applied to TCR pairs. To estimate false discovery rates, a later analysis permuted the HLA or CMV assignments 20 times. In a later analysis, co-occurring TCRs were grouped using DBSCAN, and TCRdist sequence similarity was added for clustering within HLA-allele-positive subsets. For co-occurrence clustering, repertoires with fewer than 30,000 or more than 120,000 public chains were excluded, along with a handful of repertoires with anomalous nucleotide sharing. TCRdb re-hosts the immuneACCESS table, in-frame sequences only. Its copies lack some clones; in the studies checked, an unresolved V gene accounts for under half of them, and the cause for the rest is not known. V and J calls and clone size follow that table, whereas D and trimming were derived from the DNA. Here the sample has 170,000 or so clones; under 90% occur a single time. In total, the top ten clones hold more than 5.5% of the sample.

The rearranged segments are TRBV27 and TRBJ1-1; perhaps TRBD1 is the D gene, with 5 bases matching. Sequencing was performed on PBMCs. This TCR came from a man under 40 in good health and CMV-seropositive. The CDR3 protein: CASSQGVKGLSNTEAFF. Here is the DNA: TGTGCCAGCAGCCAAGGGGTAAAGGGCCTATCGAACACTGAAGCTTTCTTT.